These 18 T cell receptor beta chains originate from one sample sequenced in a study of blood T cell repertoires in COVID-19. This table comes from immunoSEQ multiplex PCR, and its TCRdb copy is limited to in-frame clones, with some not included. Among 100,000 to 150,000 clones listed, approximately 79% were seen once. Input material: peripheral blood. Every receptor here comes from a man aged 50-59 years with acute or convalescent COVID-19.

To note about this clone: This sample includes further DNA sequences coding for the same CDR3. The chain recombines TRBV2 with TRBJ1-1, with 8 bases lining up with TRBD1. CDR3 length: 14 residues. Trimming took 5 bases from V and 5 from J; bases not matched to a gene: 7. Germline CDR1 reads SNHLY; CDR2 reads FYNNEI. Here the CDR3 DNA reads TGTGCCAGCAGTTTCGGACAGGGAGGGACTGAAGCTTTCTTT. Protein sequence: CASSFGQGGTEAFF. Variable domain in full (rest from reference TRBV2 and TRBJ1-1): EPEVTQTPSHQVTQMGQEVILRCVPISNHLYFYWYRQILGQKVEFLVSFYNNEISEKSEIFDDQFSVERPDGSNFTLKIRSTKLEDSAMYFCASSFGQGGTEAFFGQGTRLTVV.

The chain combines TRBV3-1 (or the pseudogene TRBV3-2) with TRBJ1-6; no reliable D call. Germline V gene data show CDR1 as LGHDT and CDR2 as YNNKEL (reference sequence). Deletions cut 3 bases from V and 7 bases from J, with 7 bases between. The CDR3 covers 13 residues. The CDR3 DNA is TGTGCCAGCAGCCACGGAGGAAATTCACCCCTCCACTTT. It is translated as CASSHGGNSPLHF.

This chain joins TRBV7-9 and TRBJ2-7; 8 nucleotides align to TRBD1. Germline V lookup: CDR1 SEHNR, CDR2 FQNEAQ (reference sequence). The CDR3 has 18 residues. V dropped 1 base and J dropped 5; count of bases not matched to a gene: 16. Written as DNA, the CDR3 is TGTGCCAGCAGCTTAGGCCTGACAGGGGTTGAAAGAGAGAACGAGCAGTACTTC. Residues: CASSLGLTGVERENEQYF.

The gene calls are TRBV9 and TRBJ2-3; TRBD2 aligns across 8 bases. In germline, CDR1 is SGDLS, CDR2 YYNGEE. The CDR3 totals 15 residues. J lost 3 bases, V lost 4 bases, and 7 bases had no gene match. The CDR3 DNA reads as TGTGCCAGCAGCATTATCGGGGGGGCAACAGATACGCAGTATTTT. Its translation: CASSIIGGATDTQYF.

J is TRBJ1-2 and V is TRBV7-3; D is ambiguous. Trimming stripped 6 bases from V and 5 bases from J, with 4 bases between. CDR1 SGHTA and CDR2 FQGTGA come from the germline V gene. The CDR3 has 10 residues. The DNA of the CDR3 is TGTGCCAGCAGTTCTTATGGCTACACCTTC. Amino acids: CASSSYGYTF.

This chain links TRBV7-9 with TRBJ2-4, with D perhaps matching TRBD1 (5 bases). The germline CDR1 and CDR2 sequences are SEHNR and FQNEAQ (reference sequence). The germline V and J ends were trimmed by 2 bases and 5 bases, with 13 bases remaining between them. This CDR3 has 15 amino acids. The CDR3 DNA follows: TGTGCCAGCAGCTTACAGGGCAGGGTCGAAAACATTCAGTACTTC. This codes for CASSLQGRVENIQYF.

In DNA form, the CDR3 reads TGTGCCAGCAGCTTGGGGGGCAGGGAATATGGCTACACCTTC. This encodes CASSLGGREYGYTF. The rearrangement uses TRBV5-4 and TRBJ1-2; weak D call: TRBD1 (5 bases). The CDR3 has 14 residues. The V end lost 0 bases, the J end lost 5 bases, and 11 bases lay between the germline ends. Germline V gene data show CDR1 as SGHNT and CDR2 as YYREEE (reference sequence).

Of note for this clone: The junction differs from germline at one of its ends, possibly a read error. The chain combines TRBV7-7 with TRBJ2-5, with D perhaps matching TRBD2 (6 bases). The germline V gene encodes CDR1 SSHAT and CDR2 FNYEAQ (reference sequence). The CDR3 loop spans 14 amino acids. CDR3 nucleotides: TGTGCTAGCAGCTTGTCTGAGGGACTTCAGCCCCAGTACTTC. It codes for CASSLSEGLQPQYF.

The DNA for the CDR3 is TGTGCCAGCAGCTCCACAGGAACGCAGTATTTT. Protein sequence: CASSSTGTQYF. The chain has TRBV3-1 (or the pseudogene TRBV3-2) and TRBJ2-3; perhaps TRBD1 as D (5 bases). Germline V gene lookup returns CDR1 LGHDT and CDR2 YNNKEL (reference sequence). Trimming left V 5 bases short and J 9 bases short, with 9 bases between. The CDR3 contains 11 residues.

In this sample, this clone turned up many times. The gene calls are TRBV19 and TRBJ1-2; 9 nucleotides match TRBD1. The CDR3 is made up of 14 amino acids. The germline CDR1 and CDR2 sequences are LNHDA and SQIVND (reference sequence). Unmatched junction bases numbered 6, after V lost 3 bases and J lost 7 bases. The CDR3 nucleotides are TGTGCCAGTAGTATTAAACAGGGGGCCGGTGGCTACACCTTC. Protein: CASSIKQGAGGYTF.

The genes are TRBV25-1 and TRBJ1-5, with a tentative D call TRBD1 (6 bases). This CDR3 has 15 residues. V lost 4 bases and J 4 bases, leaving 14 bases between the germline ends. The V gene's germline CDR1 is MGHDK and CDR2 SYGVNS. The CDR3 sequence is CASSASGATNQPQHF. For the CDR3, the DNA is TGTGCCAGCAGTGCATCAGGGGCCACTAATCAGCCCCAGCATTTT. The whole variable domain, remainder taken from reference TRBV25-1 and TRBJ1-5, is EADIYQTPRYLVIGTGKKITLECSQTMGHDKMYWYQQDPGMELHLIHYSYGVNSTEKGDLSSESTVSRIRTEHFPLTLESARPSHTSQYLCASSASGATNQPQHFGDGTRLSIL.

This chain connects TRBV5-4 to TRBJ2-6, with no clear D. V was trimmed by 3 bases and J by 1 base, leaving 5 bases between them. Per the germline V gene, CDR1 is SGHNT and CDR2 is YYREEE (reference sequence). This CDR3 is built from 14 residues. The CDR3 protein is CASSSISGANVLTF. In DNA form, the CDR3 reads TGTGCCAGCAGCTCCATTTCTGGGGCCAACGTCCTGACTTTC.

The chain is built from TRBV29-1 and TRBJ1-3, with D perhaps matching TRBD1 (6 bases). The CDR3 length is 15 residues. Germline CDR1 reads SQVTM; CDR2 reads ANQGSEA. V lost 5 bases to trimming and J lost 0 bases, with 14 bases between them. The DNA of the CDR3 is TGCAGCGTTCGGACAGCCCGGGGCTCTGGAAACACCATATATTTT. This gives the protein CSVRTARGSGNTIYF.

This chain uses TRBV9 with TRBJ2-3, with 8 nucleotides matching TRBD2. Germline V gene lookup returns CDR1 SGDLS and CDR2 YYNGEE. This CDR3 has 15 residues. V lost 4 bases to trimming and J lost 2 bases; unmatched junction nucleotides: 6. The CDR3: CASSPRAGATDTQYF. The DNA for the CDR3 is TGTGCCAGCAGCCCCCGAGCGGGAGCCACAGATACGCAGTATTTT.

The chain uses TRBV6-4 and TRBJ2-2; the D gene is possibly TRBD2 (6 bases). V gave up 2 bases and J gave up 0 bases, with 10 bases separating them. The length of the CDR3 is 16 residues. From germline, CDR1 is MRHNA and CDR2 SNTAGT. The DNA of the CDR3 is TGTGCCAGCAGTGACAGTGGCGGGGCGAACACCGGGGAGCTGTTTTTT. Translation: CASSDSGGANTGELFF.

J is TRBJ2-7 and V is TRBV29-1; D perhaps matches TRBD1 (6 bases). This CDR3 spans 13 amino acids. Trimming pared 4 bases from V and 4 bases from J, leaving 14 bases between. Germline V lookup: CDR1 SQVTM, CDR2 ANQGSEA. CDR3 nucleotides: TGCAGCGTTGTGGTCGGACAGAAATACGAGCAGTACTTC. This sequence encodes CSVVVGQKYEQYF.

This chain connects TRBV18 to TRBJ1-4; 8 nucleotides line up with TRBD1. Per germline, CDR1 KGHSH and CDR2 LQKENI. Unmatched junction bases numbered 4, after V lost 3 bases and J lost 7 bases. The CDR3 is 14 amino acids. CDR3 nucleotide sequence: TGTGCCAGCTCACCGACAGGGGTGGGTGAAAAACTGTTTTTT. Translated: CASSPTGVGEKLFF.

This clone was counted a few times. This chain uses TRBV7-3 with TRBJ1-5; 10 nucleotides align to TRBD1. Germline-derived CDR1 and CDR2 are SGHTA and FQGTGA. With 5 bases clipped from V and 1 base from J, the junction kept 5 bases outside the gene matches. CDR3 length: 16 residues. The CDR3: CASSPGDRGSNQPQHF. For the CDR3, the DNA is TGTGCCAGCAGCCCGGGGGACAGGGGAAGCAATCAGCCCCAGCATTTT. Combining the CDR3 with reference TRBV7-3 and TRBJ1-5 gives the whole variable domain GAGVSQTPSNKVTEKGKYVELRCDPISGHTALYWYRQSLGQGPEFLIYFQGTGAADDSGLPNDRFFAVRPEGSVSTLKIQRTERGDSAVYLCASSPGDRGSNQPQHFGDGTRLSIL.